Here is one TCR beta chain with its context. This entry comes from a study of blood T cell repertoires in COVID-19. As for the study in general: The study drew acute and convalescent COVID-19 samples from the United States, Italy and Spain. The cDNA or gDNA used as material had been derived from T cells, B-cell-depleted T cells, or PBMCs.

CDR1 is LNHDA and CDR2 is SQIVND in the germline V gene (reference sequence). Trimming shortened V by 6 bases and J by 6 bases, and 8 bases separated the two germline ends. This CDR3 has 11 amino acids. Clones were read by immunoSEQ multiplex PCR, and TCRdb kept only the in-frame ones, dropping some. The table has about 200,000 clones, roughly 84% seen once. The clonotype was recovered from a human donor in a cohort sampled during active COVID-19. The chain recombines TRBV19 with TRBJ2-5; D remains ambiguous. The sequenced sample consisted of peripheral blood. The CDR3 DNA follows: TGTGCCAGTAGCAACGCGAAGACCCAGTACTTC. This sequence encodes CASSNAKTQYF. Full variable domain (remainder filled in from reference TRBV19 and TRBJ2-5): DGGITQSPKYLFRKEGQNVTLSCEQNLNHDAMYWYRQDPGQGLRLIYYSQIVNDFQKGDIAEGYSVSREKKESFPLTVTSAQKNPTAFYLCASSNAKTQYFGPGTRLLVL.